In its sample, the clone carrying this T cell receptor beta chain was seen a few times. What it recognizes is unknown. At one end the junction does not follow the germline gene, possibly because of a read error. The data originate from a study of T cells in Graves' hyperthyroidism and ophthalmopathy. Study findings and constraints: Blood also contained most expanded thyroid clonotypes above 0.001.

Patients between 18 and 65 years old had hyperthyroidism, newly diagnosed and lasting under 2 months. In making diagnoses, clinical symptoms, serum thyroxine and TRAb, thyroid ultrasound and orbital computed tomography were all used. First hyperthyroidism diagnosis is when the blood sample was obtained, before any ophthalmopathy symptoms. Germline V gene lookup returns CDR1 SNHLY and CDR2 FYNNEI. The CDR3 is made up of 10 amino acids. Using RNA transcripts as the source, TCR beta CDR3 regions were amplified. HTBI primers were employed in a first-round RT-PCR of the TCR CDR3. MiXCR, run by TCRdb on the multiplex PCR reads, gives a single entry per CDR3 protein. The table records roughly 400,000 distinct CDR3 sequences, 15% to 17% of them present only once.

Sequencing used blood. This clonotype was obtained from a woman in her late teens or twenties with Graves' hyperthyroidism that later progressed to Graves' ophthalmopathy. The V gene is TRBV2, the J gene TRBJ2-5, with D unresolved. The CDR3 is CASSGTSPHF. The CDR3 nucleotides read TGTGCCAGCAGTGGGACCTCCCCCCACTTC.